A single sample gave rise to the 22 T cell receptor beta chains below, sequenced in a study of shared clonotypes between healthy human individuals. Some clones are missing from TCRdb's copy, which holds only in-frame ones; the method was immunoSEQ multiplex PCR. This table holds 450,000 to 500,000 clones, 70% to 80% found once. Input material: PBMCs. The receptor set was obtained from a woman aged 40 to 50 in good health. Some clones in this sample may be carry-over from other donors' samples.

The V gene is TRBV30, the J gene TRBJ1-4, with D possibly matching TRBD1 (5 bases). The V gene's germline CDR1 is GTSNPN and CDR2 SVGIG (reference sequence). There are 11 residues in the CDR3. Trimming stripped 8 bases from V and 7 bases from J, with 11 bases between. The CDR3 is CAGHRFEKLFF. The CDR3, as DNA: TGTGCCGGTCACAGGTTTGAAAAACTGTTTTTT.

The chain joins TRBV11-2 to TRBJ1-4, with a weak D call TRBD1 (5 bases). Germline CDR1 SGHAT, CDR2 FQNNGV. Trimming removed 5 bases from V and 5 bases from J, with 15 bases in between. The CDR3 covers 15 residues. CDR3 nucleotides: TGTGCCAGCAGCCTAAGACAGACGGGAAATGAAAAACTGTTTTTT. Translated: CASSLRQTGNEKLFF.

Note on this clone: A much larger clone lies one base from this, so it may be a read error. The identical CDR3 is also encoded by other nucleotide sequences in the sample. The chain combines TRBV5-1 with TRBJ1-2; 7 bases match TRBD1. The CDR3 loop spans 14 amino acids. Germline CDR1 reads SGHRS; CDR2 reads YFSETQ. DNA of the CDR3: TGCGCCAGCAGCTTGGCGGACAGGAACTATGGTTACACCTTC. Amino acid sequence: CASSLADRNYGYTF.

The CDR3 protein is CASSFGGNEKLFF. The CDR3 DNA reads as TGTGCCAGCAGTTTCGGGGGAAATGAAAAACTGTTTTTT. V gene TRBV27 combines with J gene TRBJ1-4; D is perhaps TRBD1 (5 bases). The CDR3 runs to 13 residues. CDR1 and CDR2 from the germline V gene are MNHEY and SMNVEV (reference sequence). V lost 3 bases and J 5 bases, leaving 7 bases between the germline ends. Full variable domain (missing parts from reference TRBV27 and TRBJ1-4): EAQVTQNPRYLITVTGKKLTVTCSQNMNHEYMSWYRQDPGLGLRQIYYSMNVEVTDKGDVPEGYKVSRKEKRNFPLILESPSPNQTSLYFCASSFGGNEKLFFGSGTQLSVL.

The chain joins TRBV10-3 to TRBJ1-1, with 7 bases lining up with TRBD1. V shed 4 bases and J 3 bases; nucleotides not matched to a gene: 8. The CDR3 length is 15 residues. Germline lookup yields CDR1 ENHRY and CDR2 SYGVKD. CDR3 sequence reads: CAISGRQGAHTEAFF. The CDR3 region has the DNA TGTGCCATCAGTGGTCGACAGGGTGCGCACACTGAAGCTTTCTTT.

V usage is TRBV19 and J usage is TRBJ2-1; TRBD2 aligns across 12 bases. The CDR3 contains 19 residues. The V and J ends lost 3 bases and 5 bases, in that order; junction bases with no gene match: 14. Germline V gene data show CDR1 as LNHDA and CDR2 as SQIVND (reference sequence). Written as DNA, the CDR3 is TGTGCCAGTAGTATGACAGGGGGATGGGGACTAGCGGGCCACAATGAGCAGTTCTTC. It yields the protein CASSMTGGWGLAGHNEQFF.

Comment on this clone: A read error may be the cause here, since a much bigger clone is one base away. The rearrangement links TRBV30 to TRBJ2-3; TRBD2 aligns across 8 bases. Germline lookup yields CDR1 GTSNPN and CDR2 SVGIG (reference sequence). Losses at the gene ends were 7 bases for V and 8 bases for J; bases not matched to a gene: 14. The CDR3 has 14 amino acids. The CDR3 reads CASTQRESPGTQYF. In DNA form, the CDR3 reads TGTGCCTCAACTCAGCGGGAGTCGCCAGGTACGCAGTATTTT.

This clone has just a few counts. The J gene is TRBJ1-1, the V gene TRBV7-9; no reliable D call. Germline-derived CDR1 and CDR2 are SEHNR and FQNEAQ (reference sequence). This CDR3 is 13 amino acids long. Trimming took off 3 bases at V and 1 base at J, with 6 bases between the two ends. The chain's CDR3 is CASSFQENTEAFF. The CDR3 DNA follows: TGTGCCAGCAGCTTTCAAGAGAACACTGAAGCTTTCTTT.

The V and J genes are TRBV5-4 and TRBJ2-7; 8 nucleotides agree with TRBD1. Looked up from germline, CDR1 is SGHNT and CDR2 is YYREEE (reference sequence). The CDR3 length is 15 residues. The junction had 8 bases not matched to a gene; V was cut back by 3 bases and J by 3 bases. The CDR3 coding sequence is TGTGCCAGCAGCTACCAGGGGGCGCGTGACTACGAGCAGTACTTC. This gives the protein CASSYQGARDYEQYF.

The chain recombines TRBV5-1 with TRBJ2-1; 9 bases match TRBD2. The CDR3 length is 15 residues. With 3 bases clipped from V and 1 base from J, the junction kept 2 bases outside the gene matches. Germline V lookup: CDR1 SGHRS, CDR2 YFSETQ. CDR3 amino acids: CASSSTSGSYNEQFF. In DNA form, the CDR3 reads TGCGCCAGCAGCTCGACTAGCGGATCCTACAATGAGCAGTTCTTC. Supplemented by reference TRBV5-1 and TRBJ2-1, the full variable domain reads KAGVTQTPRYLIKTRGQQVTLSCSPISGHRSVSWYQQTPGQGLQFLFEYFSETQRNKGNFPGRFSGRQFSNSRSEMNVSTLELGDSALYLCASSSTSGSYNEQFFGPGTRLTVL.

J is TRBJ1-5 and V is TRBV30; D not certain. Germline V gene data show CDR1 as GTSNPN and CDR2 as SVGIG (reference sequence). The ends were cut back, 0 bases at V and 2 bases at J, with 8 bases in the middle. The CDR3 is 14 amino acids. CDR3 loop: CAWSVVQGNQPQHF. In DNA, the CDR3 is TGTGCCTGGAGTGTTGTCCAGGGCAATCAGCCCCAGCATTTT.

This clone was seen a handful of times. The genes are TRBV2 and TRBJ2-3, with a weak D call TRBD2 (6 bases). The CDR3 has 13 residues. Germline assignment: CDR1 SNHLY and CDR2 FYNNEI. V was pared by 6 bases and J by 4 bases, with 11 bases between. DNA of the CDR3: TGTGCCAGCAGCTACGAGCGGGCAGATACGCAGTATTTT. Translated, it gives CASSYERADTQYF.

This sequence joins TRBV7-2 and TRBJ1-4, with a possible D match to TRBD1 (5 bases). Per germline, CDR1 SGHTA and CDR2 FQGNSA. This CDR3 contains 18 residues. V was clipped by 5 bases and J by 7 bases, with 26 bases between them. CDR3 in DNA: TGTGCCAGCAGCCCCGGTACAGGAGTACCACGTACCCTTGAAAAACTGTTTTTT. Its translation is CASSPGTGVPRTLEKLFF.

V is TRBV2 and J is TRBJ2-1; 9 nucleotides match TRBD2. The CDR3 consists of 14 residues. The junction had 6 bases not matched to a gene; V was cut back by 6 bases and J by 6 bases. The germline gives CDR1 SNHLY, CDR2 FYNNEI. The CDR3 DNA is TGTGCCAGCAGAATCCGCGGGAGGGTCAATGAGCAGTTCTTC. Amino acids: CASRIRGRVNEQFF.

The chain is built from TRBV29-1 and TRBJ2-7, with 11 bases lining up with TRBD1. CDR1 SQVTM and CDR2 ANQGSEA come from the germline V gene. This CDR3 contains 14 residues. V lost 7 bases to trimming and J lost 2 bases; unmatched junction nucleotides: 7. Here the CDR3 DNA reads TGCAGCGGTGGACAGGGGGCGAGTACCTACGAGCAGTACTTC. Its protein is CSGGQGASTYEQYF.

This clone appeared once. V gene TRBV7-9 combines with J gene TRBJ2-3; 7 nucleotides align to TRBD2. Germline V CDR1 and CDR2: SEHNR, FQNEAQ (reference sequence). The CDR3 length is 16 residues. With 4 bases clipped from V and 1 base from J, the junction kept 8 bases outside the gene matches. The CDR3 DNA reads TGTGCCAGCAGCTCCTGGGCGGGAGTCGGCACAGATACGCAGTATTTT. Residues: CASSSWAGVGTDTQYF.

This clone was seen just once. This chain joins TRBV7-3 and TRBJ2-3, with D unclear. Trimming removed 2 bases from V and 2 bases from J, with 8 bases in between. The CDR3 totals 14 residues. CDR1 is SGHTA and CDR2 is FQGTGA in the germline V gene. Here the CDR3 reads CASSLDPNTDTQYF. DNA for the CDR3: TGTGCCAGCAGCTTAGACCCGAACACAGATACGCAGTATTTT.

This clone was counted only a few times. V and J are TRBV27 and TRBJ2-3; D is possibly TRBD1 (6 bases). The CDR3 loop spans 16 amino acids. V was clipped by 6 bases and J by 2 bases, with 18 bases between them. Germline V CDR1 and CDR2: MNHEY, SMNVEV (reference sequence). The CDR3 nucleotides are TGTGCCAGCAGCCGCCCGACAGGTCGTTTCACAGATACGCAGTATTTT. It specifies CASSRPTGRFTDTQYF.

Turning to this clone: A much bigger clone sits one base away, suggesting this may be a read error. The rearrangement links TRBV5-1 to TRBJ2-3; the D is unclear. Germline values: CDR1 SGHRS, CDR2 YFSETQ. CDR3 length: 14 amino acids. The CDR3, as DNA: TGCGCCAGCAGCTTTAACAGCTACACAGATACGCAGTGTTTT. Its translation is CASSFNSYTDTQCF.

This sequence joins TRBV5-4 and TRBJ2-2, with D hard to call. This CDR3 has 11 amino acids. CDR1 and CDR2 from the germline V gene are SGHNT and YYREEE (reference sequence). The ends were cut back, 1 base at V and 7 bases at J, with 2 bases in the middle. CDR3 bases: TGTGCCAGCAGCTTGAACGGGGAGCTGTTTTTT. Translation gives CASSLNGELFF.

The chain combines TRBV5-5 with TRBJ2-2, with 8 bases matching TRBD2. Unmatched junction bases numbered 10, after V lost 0 bases and J lost 3 bases. Per germline, CDR1 SGHKS and CDR2 YYEKEE (reference sequence). This CDR3 has 18 amino acids. CDR3: CASSLGASGSAYTGELFF. The CDR3 DNA is TGTGCCAGCAGCTTGGGGGCGAGCGGGAGCGCATACACCGGGGAGCTGTTTTTT. Drawing the rest from reference TRBV5-5 and TRBJ2-2, the complete variable domain is DAGVTQSPTHLIKTRGQQVTLRCSPISGHKSVSWYQQVLGQGPQFIFQYYEKEERGRGNFPDRFSARQFPNYSSELNVNALLLGDSALYLCASSLGASGSAYTGELFFGEGSRLTVL.

This clone occurred a few times. Other DNA sequences in this sample translate to the same CDR3. This chain connects TRBV30 to TRBJ1-1, with D unresolved. Trimming took 2 bases from V and 5 from J, leaving 6 bases between them. CDR3 length: 11 residues. Per the germline V gene, CDR1 is GTSNPN and CDR2 is SVGIG (reference sequence). The CDR3 loop reads CAWSPRTEAFF. The CDR3 DNA is TGTGCCTGGAGTCCCCGTACTGAAGCTTTCTTT.